This T cell receptor beta chain originates from a study of spatial heterogeneity in lung cancer. Overall study context: Beta-chain sequences consistently outnumbered alpha-chain sequences in detection.

Time point in this sample: sample taken at primary tumor resection. Tumor, nontumor lung or frozen PBMC supplied whole RNA, sequenced without sorting. This clonotype is labeled as medium-sized. V shed 6 bases and J shed 4 bases, with 12 bases lying between them. Germline values: CDR1 MNHEY, CDR2 SVGEGT. There are 13 residues in the CDR3. On each TCR cDNA molecule, a unique molecular identifier was present. TCRdb independently ran MiXCR on the 5' RACE reads; one entry per CDR3 protein. The data show 3,000 to 4,500 distinct CDR3 sequences, about 30% seen once. Source: normal lung tissue next to the tumor, taken at surgery. The chain combines TRBV6-2 or TRBV6-3 with TRBJ1-2; D unclear. The origin of this receptor is a male donor with early-stage non-small cell lung cancer. Written as DNA, the CDR3 is TGTGCCAGCAGCCACCTAAGGACCTATGGCTACACCTTC. Residues: CASSHLRTYGYTF.